This T cell receptor (beta chain) stems from a study of T cells after yellow fever vaccination (dated by TCRdb to between 2018 and 2021). With respect to the entire study: The SMART-Seq v4 Ultra Low Input RNA kit was used to prepare libraries from fractions with low cell numbers. To follow T-cell clones before and after both primary and booster YFV17D yellow fever vaccination, bulk TCR alpha and beta repertoires underwent longitudinal sequencing. Two healthy male donors, one aged 18 to 30 and one aged 30 to 39 years, were included in the cohort. Blood was drawn at multiple timepoints before and after primary and secondary immunization, with bulk PBMC replicates and cell subsets isolated. Overall study outcomes, separate from this receptor: Most clones expanded after primary vaccination were re-detected after the booster (approximately 96% of CD4 and approximately 85% of CD8), suggesting broad memory maintenance. The secondary T-cell response was found to be weaker but faster than the primary response, with a peak reached on day 5 rather than on day 15. Computational filtering was required because FACS-sorted repertoires could contain abundant contaminating clonotypes from the bulk population. The study included only a couple of donors, which limits how far the findings can be generalized. A small share of clonotypes was detected in both CD4 and CD8 compartments, with the overlap likely arising from convergent recombination.

This clonotype was found many times. Which antigen it targets is not known. Within one base of it there is no much larger clone, and no base qualities were kept. V is cut by 1 base and J by 3 bases, and the space between the germline ends is 10 bases. The CDR3, from cysteine to phenylalanine, totals 14 residues. CDR3 DNA is the only sequence kept; it has 42 bases, read in frame from the first base. From a lookup of the germline V gene, CDR1 and CDR2 are LGHNA and YSLEER. TCR cDNA was synthesized by 5'RACE template switching, which introduced a universal primer site and unique molecular identifiers. cDNA synthesis was primed from both the TCR alpha and TCR beta constant segments. Libraries were amplified in two PCR steps, with sample barcodes and sequencing adapters added in the second step. Sequencing of libraries was performed on Illumina HiSeq 2500 (2x100 bp) or NovaSeq (2x150 bp). The published analysis was carried out like this. Demultiplexing of reads and collapsing into UMI consensus sequences were performed with MIGEC, and V(D)J alignment was carried out with MiXCR. Using edgeR on replicate PBMC samples, clonotypes were called vaccine-responding if FDR was below 0.01 and the log2 fold change was above 5 up to day 15. Bulk clonotypes were assigned CD4 or CD8 identity according to which sequenced CD4 or CD8 repertoire held them at higher abundance. The public reads were reanalyzed by TCRdb: fastp trimming at Q25, MiXCR alignment, in-frame beta chains only. Rows are unified per CDR3 protein, each entry keeping the most common DNA and genes. TCRdb's processing, not the authors', yielded these V and J calls. Across this sample there are more than 90,000 distinct CDR3 sequences, with approximately 8.4% seen only once. The ten top clones hold approximately 24% of the sample.

Interpreted using the paper, the treatment or condition label stands for: live attenuated yellow fever vaccine strain. A standard Ficoll-Paque protocol was used to isolate PBMCs from peripheral blood. CD4 and CD8 T-cell fractions were isolated with Dynabeads CD4 and CD8 positive selection kits. RNA was extracted with TriZol from bulk PBMCs, CD4 and CD8 fractions, and dextramer-positive and dextramer-negative fractions. The sequence is built from TRBV4-3 and TRBJ2-7; TRBD2 is a weak D gene call, 6 bases matching. The material sequenced was CD8+ T cells sorted from PBMCs, taken 45 days after the yellow fever booster vaccination. This sequence originates from a man aged 25-45 years who received the YFV17D yellow fever vaccine. The encoded CDR3 is CASSQARGFYEQYF. Read as DNA, the sequence is TGCGCCAGCAGCCAAGCACGGGGGTTCTACGAGCAGTACTTC.